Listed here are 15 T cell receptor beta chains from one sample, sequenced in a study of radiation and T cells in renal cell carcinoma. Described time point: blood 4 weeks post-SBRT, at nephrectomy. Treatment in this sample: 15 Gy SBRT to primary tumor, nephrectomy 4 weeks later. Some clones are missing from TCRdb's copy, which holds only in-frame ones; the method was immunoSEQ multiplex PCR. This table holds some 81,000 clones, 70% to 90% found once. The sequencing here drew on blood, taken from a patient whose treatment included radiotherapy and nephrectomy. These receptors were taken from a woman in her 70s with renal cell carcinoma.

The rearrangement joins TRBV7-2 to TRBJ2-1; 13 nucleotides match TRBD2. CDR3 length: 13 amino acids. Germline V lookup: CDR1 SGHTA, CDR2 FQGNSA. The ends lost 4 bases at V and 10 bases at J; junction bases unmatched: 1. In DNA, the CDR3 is TGTGCCAGCAGCTCGACTAGCGGGGGGGAGCAGTTCTTC. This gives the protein CASSSTSGGEQFF.

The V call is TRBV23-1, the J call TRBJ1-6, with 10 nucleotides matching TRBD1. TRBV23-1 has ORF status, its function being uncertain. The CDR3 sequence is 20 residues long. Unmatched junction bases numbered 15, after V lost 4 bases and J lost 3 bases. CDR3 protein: CASSPTTTGGDPFYNSPLHF. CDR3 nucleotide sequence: TGCGCCAGCAGTCCTACCACGACAGGGGGCGACCCTTTCTATAATTCACCCCTCCACTTT.

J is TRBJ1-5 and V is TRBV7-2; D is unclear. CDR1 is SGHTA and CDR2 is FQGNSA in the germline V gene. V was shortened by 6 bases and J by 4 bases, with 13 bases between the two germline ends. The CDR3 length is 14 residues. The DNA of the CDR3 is TGTGCCAGCAGTCAATCCCCGGGAAATCAGCCCCAGCATTTT. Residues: CASSQSPGNQPQHF.

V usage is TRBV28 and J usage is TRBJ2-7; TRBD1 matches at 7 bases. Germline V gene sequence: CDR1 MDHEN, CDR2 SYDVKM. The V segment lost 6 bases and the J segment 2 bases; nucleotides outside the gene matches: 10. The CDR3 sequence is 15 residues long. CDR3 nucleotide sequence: TGTGCCAGCAGAACTCCGAGGGACAGTACCTACGAGCAGTACTTC. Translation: CASRTPRDSTYEQYF.

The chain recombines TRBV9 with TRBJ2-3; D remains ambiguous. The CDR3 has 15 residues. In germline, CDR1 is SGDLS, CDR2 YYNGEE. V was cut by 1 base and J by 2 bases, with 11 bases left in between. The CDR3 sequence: CASSVPPGATDTQYF. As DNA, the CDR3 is TGTGCCAGCAGCGTACCCCCAGGAGCCACAGATACGCAGTATTTT. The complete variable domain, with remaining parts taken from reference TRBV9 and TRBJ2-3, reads DSGVTQTPKHLITATGQRVTLRCSPRSGDLSVYWYQQSLDQGLQFLIQYYNGEERAKGNILERFSAQQFPDLHSELNLSSLELGDSALYFCASSVPPGATDTQYFGPGTRLTVL.

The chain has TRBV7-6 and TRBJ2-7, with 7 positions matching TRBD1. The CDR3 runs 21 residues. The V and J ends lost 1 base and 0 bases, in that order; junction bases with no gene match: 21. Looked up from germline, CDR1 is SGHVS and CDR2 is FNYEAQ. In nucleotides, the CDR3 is TGTGCCAGCAGCTTAGTATCAGGTCAGACAGGGCTAATCCCACACTCCTACGAGCAGTACTTC. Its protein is CASSLVSGQTGLIPHSYEQYF.

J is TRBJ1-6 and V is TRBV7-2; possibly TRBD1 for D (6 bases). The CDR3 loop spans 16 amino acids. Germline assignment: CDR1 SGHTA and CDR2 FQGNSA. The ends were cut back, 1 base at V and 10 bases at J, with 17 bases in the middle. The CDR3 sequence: CASSLGLPTGGSPLHF. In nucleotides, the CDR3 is TGTGCCAGCAGCTTAGGTTTGCCGACAGGAGGATCACCCCTCCACTTT.

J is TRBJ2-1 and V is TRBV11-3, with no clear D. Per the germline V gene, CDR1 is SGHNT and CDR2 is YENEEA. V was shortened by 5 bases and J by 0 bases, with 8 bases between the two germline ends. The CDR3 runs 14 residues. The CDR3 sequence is CASSPSGSYNEQFF. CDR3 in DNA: TGTGCCAGCAGCCCTTCAGGCTCCTACAATGAGCAGTTCTTC.

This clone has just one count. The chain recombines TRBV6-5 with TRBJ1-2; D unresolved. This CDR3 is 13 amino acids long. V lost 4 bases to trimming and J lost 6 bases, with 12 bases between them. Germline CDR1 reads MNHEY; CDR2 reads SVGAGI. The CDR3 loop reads CASSFSLTHGYTF. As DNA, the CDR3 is TGTGCCAGCAGTTTCTCTTTGACTCATGGCTACACCTTC.

CDR3 coding DNA: TGCGCCAGCAGCTTTCATCGGTGGGGGGCCGCCGATTCTAGTAGCAATCAGCCCCAGCATTTT. It is translated as CASSFHRWGAADSSSNQPQHF. The chain recombines TRBV5-1 with TRBJ1-5; perhaps TRBD1 as D (6 bases). The germline CDR1 and CDR2 sequences are SGHRS and YFSETQ. V was cut by 2 bases and J by 0 bases, with 27 bases left in between. This CDR3 is built from 21 residues. Complete variable domain (other parts from reference TRBV5-1 and TRBJ1-5): KAGVTQTPRYLIKTRGQQVTLSCSPISGHRSVSWYQQTPGQGLQFLFEYFSETQRNKGNFPGRFSGRQFSNSRSEMNVSTLELGDSALYLCASSFHRWGAADSSSNQPQHFGDGTRLSIL.

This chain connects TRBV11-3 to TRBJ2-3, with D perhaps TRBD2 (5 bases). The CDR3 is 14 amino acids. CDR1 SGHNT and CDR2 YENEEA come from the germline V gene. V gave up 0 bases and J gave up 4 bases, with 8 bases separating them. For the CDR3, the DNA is TGTGCCAGCAGCTTAGAAGGACTTTCAGATACGCAGTATTTT. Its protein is CASSLEGLSDTQYF.

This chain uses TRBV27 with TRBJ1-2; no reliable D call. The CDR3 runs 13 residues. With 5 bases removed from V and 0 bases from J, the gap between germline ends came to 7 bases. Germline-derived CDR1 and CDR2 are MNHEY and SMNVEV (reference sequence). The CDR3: CASSTEANYGYTF. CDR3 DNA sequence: TGTGCCAGCAGTACAGAGGCTAACTATGGCTACACCTTC.

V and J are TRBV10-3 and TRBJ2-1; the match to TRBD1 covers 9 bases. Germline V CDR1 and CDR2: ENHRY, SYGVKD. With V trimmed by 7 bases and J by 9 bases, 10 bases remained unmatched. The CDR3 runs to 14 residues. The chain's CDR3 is CAIMRDREGLEQFF. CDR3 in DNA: TGTGCCATCATGCGGGACAGGGAGGGTCTTGAGCAGTTCTTC.

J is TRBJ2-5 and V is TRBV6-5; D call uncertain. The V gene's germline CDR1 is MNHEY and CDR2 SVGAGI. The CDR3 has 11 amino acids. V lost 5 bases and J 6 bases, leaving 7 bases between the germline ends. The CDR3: CASSNHKTQYF. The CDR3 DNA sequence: TGTGCCAGCAGTAACCACAAGACCCAGTACTTC.

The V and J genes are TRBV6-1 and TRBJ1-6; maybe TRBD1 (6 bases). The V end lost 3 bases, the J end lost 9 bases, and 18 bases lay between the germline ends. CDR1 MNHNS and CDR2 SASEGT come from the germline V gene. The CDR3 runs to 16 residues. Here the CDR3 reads CASSEWVPGDRSPLHF. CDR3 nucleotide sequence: TGTGCCAGCAGTGAGTGGGTTCCAGGGGACCGTTCACCCCTCCACTTT.